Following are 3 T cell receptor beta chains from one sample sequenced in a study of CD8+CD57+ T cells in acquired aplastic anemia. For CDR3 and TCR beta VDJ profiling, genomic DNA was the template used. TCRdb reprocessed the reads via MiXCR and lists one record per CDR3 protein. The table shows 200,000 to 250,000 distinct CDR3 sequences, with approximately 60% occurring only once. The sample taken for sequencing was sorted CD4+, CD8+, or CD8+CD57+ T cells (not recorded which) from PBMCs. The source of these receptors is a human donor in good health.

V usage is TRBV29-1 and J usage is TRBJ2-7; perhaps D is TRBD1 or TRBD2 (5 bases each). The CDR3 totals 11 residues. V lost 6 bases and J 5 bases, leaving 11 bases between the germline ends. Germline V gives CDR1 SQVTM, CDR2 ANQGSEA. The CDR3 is CSVLGDDEQYF. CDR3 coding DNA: TGCAGCGTCTTGGGGGACGACGAGCAGTACTTC.

This CDR3 reads CASRRTGAIAETQYF. The CDR3, as DNA: TGTGCCAGCAGAAGGACAGGGGCGATTGCAGAGACCCAGTACTTC. This chain links TRBV6-5 with TRBJ2-5; 9 bases map to TRBD1. CDR3 size: 15 residues. J gave up 4 bases and V 6 bases, and 9 bases lay outside the gene matches. Germline CDR1 is MNHEY and CDR2 is SVGAGI.

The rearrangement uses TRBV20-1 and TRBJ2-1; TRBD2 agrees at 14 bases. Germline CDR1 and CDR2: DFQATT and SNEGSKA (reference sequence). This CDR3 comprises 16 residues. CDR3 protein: CSGTSGSASSYNEQFF. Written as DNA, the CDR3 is TGCAGCGGGACTAGCGGGAGTGCAAGCTCCTACAATGAGCAGTTCTTC.